This T cell receptor beta chain was recorded in a study of radiotherapy plus CTLA-4 blockade in lung cancer. Method: immunoSEQ multiplex PCR; TCRdb's copy keeps in-frame clones and lacks some. Among some 60,000 clones listed, more than 60% were seen once. Trimming removed 4 bases from V and 7 bases from J, with 11 bases in between. Germline CDR1 and CDR2: SNHLY and FYNNEI. The CDR3 length is 14 residues. V and J are TRBV2 and TRBJ1-6; perhaps TRBD1 as D (6 bases). Sequenced material: peripheral blood, taken from a patient treated with radiotherapy plus ipilimumab. The clonotype comes from a human donor with non-small cell lung cancer who had a complete response to radiotherapy plus ipilimumab. CDR3 DNA: TGTGCCAGCAGTGTGGTGGGGGCAAATTCACCCCTCCACTTT. The encoded protein is CASSVVGANSPLHF.